Each of the 31 T cell receptor beta chains below was sequenced from the same sample in a study of cytomegalovirus exposure and HLA in healthy donors. The PCR ran on 60 Vbeta and 13 Jbeta primers. Sequenced by immunoSEQ multiplex PCR; TCRdb stores in-frame clones only, minus some. Altogether 100,000 to 150,000 clones are present, less than 80% being singletons, with the ten largest covering around 4%. Sequenced: PBMCs. These receptors all come from a middle-aged man in good health and CMV-seropositive.

CDR3 DNA sequence: TGTGCCAGCAGCTCCGGTGGGGGGAAAGAGACCCAGTACTTC. It codes for CASSSGGGKETQYF. The V and J genes are TRBV5-4 and TRBJ2-5; a possible D gene is TRBD2 (6 bases). Deletions cut 3 bases from V and 3 bases from J, with 12 bases between. Germline CDR1 reads SGHNT; CDR2 reads YYREEE (reference sequence). The CDR3 has 14 amino acids. Full variable domain (outside the CDR3, taken from reference TRBV5-4 and TRBJ2-5): ETGVTQSPTHLIKTRGQQVTLRCSSQSGHNTVSWYQQALGQGPQFIFQYYREEENGRGNFPPRFSGLQFPNYSSELNVNALELDDSALYLCASSSGGGKETQYFGPGTRLLVL.

The chain combines TRBV7-9 with TRBJ2-7; 9 nucleotides line up with TRBD2. CDR1 and CDR2 from the germline V gene are SEHNR and FQNEAQ (reference sequence). V was pared by 1 base and J by 3 bases, with 4 bases of the junction left unmatched. This CDR3 is 15 amino acids long. The DNA of the CDR3 is TGTGCCAGCAGCTTAGAGTCTAGCGGGAACTACGAGCAGTACTTC. This encodes CASSLESSGNYEQYF.

This chain uses TRBV30 with TRBJ1-2; 8 nucleotides agree with TRBD1. The CDR3 runs 13 residues. The germline V gene has CDR1 GTSNPN and CDR2 SVGIG (reference sequence). The J segment lost 4 bases and the V segment lost 4 bases, leaving 5 bases of the junction unmatched. Written as DNA, the CDR3 is TGTGCCTGGACCTGGCAGGGGGCCTATGGCTACACCTTC. Translation: CAWTWQGAYGYTF.

The rearrangement uses TRBV11-3 and TRBJ2-5; D perhaps matches TRBD2 (6 bases). The CDR3 covers 17 residues. The V end was cut by 7 bases, the J end by 5 bases, with 26 bases between. The germline V gene encodes CDR1 SGHNT and CDR2 YENEEA. The CDR3 is CASNSGTRTKIGETQYF. For the CDR3, the DNA is TGTGCCAGCAACTCCGGGACTCGGACCAAGATTGGGGAGACCCAGTACTTC.

The chain combines TRBV10-3 with TRBJ1-2, with 7 bases fitting TRBD1. CDR1 and CDR2 (germline): ENHRY, SYGVKD. CDR3 length equals 14 residues. Unmatched junction bases numbered 1, after V lost 3 bases and J lost 0 bases. The CDR3 sequence is CAISEGTANYGYTF. The CDR3 nucleotides are TGTGCCATCAGTGAAGGGACAGCTAACTATGGCTACACCTTC.

The rearrangement joins TRBV30 to TRBJ2-1; 8 bases are shared with TRBD2. Germline V gene data show CDR1 as GTSNPN and CDR2 as SVGIG (reference sequence). Germline trimming cut 3 bases from V and 8 bases from J; bases unmatched to any gene: 6. This CDR3 is 13 amino acids long. The CDR3 DNA follows: TGTGCCTGGAGGTTCGGGGGGGAGTATGAGCAGTTCTTC. Its translation is CAWRFGGEYEQFF.

As for this clone: A read error may explain this, as a much larger clone is one base away. At the DNA level, this CDR3 is encoded by other sequences in the same sample as well. The V and J genes are TRBV28 and TRBJ1-5, with D possibly TRBD1 on 6 matching bases. The germline CDR1 and CDR2 sequences are MDHEN and SYDVKM. The CDR3 extends over 14 amino acids. The ends were cut back, 3 bases at V and 2 bases at J, with 8 bases in the middle. This chain's CDR3 is CASSFAGGNQPQHF. CDR3 in DNA: TGTGCCAGCAGTTTCGCAGGGGGCAATCAGCCCCAGCATTTT.

J is TRBJ2-5 and V is TRBV5-1, with D possibly being TRBD1 (6 bases). The V gene lost 0 bases and the J gene lost 0 bases, with 12 bases spanning the gap. There are 16 residues in the CDR3. Germline V gene lookup returns CDR1 SGHRS and CDR2 YFSETQ. The CDR3, as DNA: TGCGCCAGCAGCTTGGGGGCAGGGGCTGACCAAGAGACCCAGTACTTC. Encoded protein: CASSLGAGADQETQYF. The full variable domain, with the rest looked up from reference TRBV5-1 and TRBJ2-5, is KAGVTQTPRYLIKTRGQQVTLSCSPISGHRSVSWYQQTPGQGLQFLFEYFSETQRNKGNFPGRFSGRQFSNSRSEMNVSTLELGDSALYLCASSLGAGADQETQYFGPGTRLLVL.

V is TRBV5-6 and J is TRBJ1-5, with TRBD1 matching over 12 bases. Germline V gene lookup returns CDR1 SGHDT and CDR2 YYEEEE. V lost 4 bases, J lost 5 bases, and 4 bases stayed unmatched. This CDR3 is 15 amino acids long. CDR3 coding DNA: TGTGCCAGCAGCCAGGGACAGGGGGCCCATCAGCCCCAGCATTTT. It codes for CASSQGQGAHQPQHF.

The CDR3 DNA sequence: TGTGCCAGCAGCTCCGGACAGCACAATCAGCCCCAGCATTTT. This gives the protein CASSSGQHNQPQHF. The genes are TRBV6-5 and TRBJ1-5; D possibly corresponds to TRBD1 (6 bases). With 6 bases removed from V and 3 bases from J, the gap between germline ends came to 12 bases. CDR3 length: 14 residues. The germline CDR1 and CDR2 sequences are MNHEY and SVGAGI.

The chain combines TRBV5-1 with TRBJ2-7; D gene unclear. Trimming left V 4 bases short and J 0 bases short, with 8 bases between. Germline CDR1 reads SGHRS; CDR2 reads YFSETQ. The CDR3 extends over 13 amino acids. The chain's CDR3 is CASSLESSYEQYF. As DNA, the CDR3 is TGCGCCAGCAGCCTCGAGAGCTCCTACGAGCAGTACTTC. Full variable domain (outside the CDR3, taken from reference TRBV5-1 and TRBJ2-7): KAGVTQTPRYLIKTRGQQVTLSCSPISGHRSVSWYQQTPGQGLQFLFEYFSETQRNKGNFPGRFSGRQFSNSRSEMNVSTLELGDSALYLCASSLESSYEQYFGPGTRLTVT.

J is TRBJ1-5 and V is TRBV6-1; D gene ambiguous. The V gene's germline CDR1 is MNHNS and CDR2 SASEGT. This CDR3 is built from 13 residues. The ends were cut back, 2 bases at V and 3 bases at J, with 5 bases in the middle. The CDR3 sequence: CASSEQVNQPQHF. The CDR3 DNA reads as TGTGCCAGCAGTGAACAGGTCAATCAGCCCCAGCATTTT.

Only one count was recorded for this clone. The V gene is TRBV27, the J gene TRBJ1-2; TRBD1 might be the D (5 bases). Trimming cost V 0 bases and J 4 bases, with 18 bases left between them. The CDR3 runs to 17 residues. Germline loops: CDR1 MNHEY, CDR2 SMNVEV (reference sequence). The CDR3 sequence is CASSLSAGVETSYGYTF. Written as DNA, the CDR3 is TGTGCCAGCAGTTTATCAGCGGGGGTTGAAACTAGCTATGGCTACACCTTC.

CDR3 nucleotides: TGTGCCTTTGTCAGGGGTGAAAAACTGTTTTTT. It translates to CAFVRGEKLFF. The rearrangement uses TRBV30 and TRBJ1-4; weak D call: TRBD1 (6 bases). Between the trimmed V and J ends, which lost 7 bases and 7 bases, there was a span of 10 bases. The CDR3 is 11 amino acids. Per the germline V gene, CDR1 is GTSNPN and CDR2 is SVGIG (reference sequence).

The rearrangement uses TRBV19 and TRBJ1-1; a possible D gene is TRBD1 (5 bases). The CDR3 spans 14 residues. CDR1 and CDR2 (germline): LNHDA, SQIVND (reference sequence). V was trimmed by 5 bases and J by 4 bases, leaving 14 bases between them. The CDR3 DNA reads as TGTGCCAGTAGTCTGAGGGAGGGGAGCACTGAAGCTTTCTTT. Translated: CASSLREGSTEAFF.

This chain connects TRBV7-6 to TRBJ2-7; weak D call: TRBD2 (6 bases). Trimming shortened V by 5 bases and J by 6 bases, and 20 bases separated the two germline ends. Germline V gene lookup returns CDR1 SGHVS and CDR2 FNYEAQ. This CDR3 spans 15 amino acids. CDR3 nucleotides: TGTGCCAGCAGCGAAGGAAGACCTAGCGCAGGCGAGCAGTACTTC. This codes for CASSEGRPSAGEQYF.

The chain has TRBV6-5 and TRBJ2-7; TRBD1 agrees at 8 bases. This CDR3 contains 15 residues. After removal of 5 bases from V and 2 bases from J, the junction contained 8 bases not matched to a gene. Germline CDR1 and CDR2: MNHEY and SVGAGI. The CDR3 spells CASSHPGTGPYEQYF. Here the CDR3 DNA reads TGTGCCAGCAGTCATCCCGGGACAGGCCCCTACGAGCAGTACTTC.

The chain employs TRBV30 and TRBJ1-4; perhaps TRBD1 as D (5 bases). The CDR3 consists of 13 residues. The germline V and J ends were trimmed by 5 bases and 8 bases, with 15 bases remaining between them. Per germline, CDR1 GTSNPN and CDR2 SVGIG (reference sequence). The CDR3 coding sequence is TGTGCCTGGGACCCTCAGGGAAGGGAAAAACTGTTTTTT. Protein product: CAWDPQGREKLFF. Full variable domain (outside the CDR3, taken from reference TRBV30 and TRBJ1-4): SQTIHQWPATLVQPVGSPLSLECTVEGTSNPNLYWYRQAAGRGLQLLFYSVGIGQISSEVPQNLSASRPQDRQFILSSKKLLLSDSGFYLCAWDPQGREKLFFGSGTQLSVL.

The J gene is TRBJ1-5, the V gene TRBV21-1; the D call of TRBD1 is as the table states it, not checked on the DNA. TRBV21-1 is given as a pseudogene. The CDR3 length is 14 residues. The CDR3 spells CASSQTSNNQPQHF. For the CDR3, the DNA is TGTGCCAGCAGCCAAACATCGAACAATCAGCCCCAGCATTTT.

This rearrangement joins TRBV19 to TRBJ2-5; D is possibly TRBD1 (8 bases). Trimming removed 5 bases from V and 4 bases from J, with 17 bases in between. This CDR3 contains 15 residues. From germline, CDR1 is LNHDA and CDR2 SQIVND (reference sequence). The CDR3 is CASSGGAGGVETQYF. In nucleotides, the CDR3 is TGTGCCAGTAGTGGGGGGGCAGGGGGCGTAGAGACCCAGTACTTC.

The chain combines TRBV2 with TRBJ1-1, with TRBD1 identical over 8 bases. Germline values: CDR1 SNHLY, CDR2 FYNNEI. V shed 9 bases and J 1 base; nucleotides not matched to a gene: 4. This CDR3 spans 13 amino acids. CDR3 sequence: CASQDRANTEAFF. The CDR3 DNA follows: TGTGCCAGTCAGGACAGGGCGAACACTGAAGCTTTCTTT.

This clone was detected a few times. V usage is TRBV7-2 and J usage is TRBJ2-7, with D possibly TRBD2 on 5 matching bases. Trimming left V 4 bases short and J 3 bases short, with 22 bases between. There are 17 residues in the CDR3. Germline CDR1 reads SGHTA; CDR2 reads FQGNSA. The CDR3 DNA reads as TGTGCCAGCAGCTACCTGGACTCGGCATTGATTGGCTACGAGCAGTACTTC. It encodes CASSYLDSALIGYEQYF.

This rearrangement joins TRBV6-5 to TRBJ2-3; TRBD2 aligns across 9 bases. V lost 6 bases and J lost 5; bases outside the gene matches: 6. CDR3 length equals 14 residues. CDR1 is MNHEY and CDR2 is SVGAGI in the germline V gene. The CDR3 loop is CASSLGLAGDTQYF. The CDR3 coding sequence is TGTGCCAGCAGCCTGGGACTAGCCGGAGATACGCAGTATTTT.

The chain links TRBV19 to TRBJ2-1; D gene uncertain. Germline lookup yields CDR1 LNHDA and CDR2 SQIVND (reference sequence). The V and J ends lost 5 bases and 8 bases respectively, with 13 bases between them. The CDR3 spans 13 residues. CDR3 nucleotide sequence: TGTGCCAGTAGTGCTAAGCTGGGCTATGAGCAGTTCTTC. It codes for CASSAKLGYEQFF.

CDR3 in amino acids: CAASSGTGGNPPLHF. In nucleotides, the CDR3 is TGTGCCGCCTCCTCCGGGACAGGGGGCAATCCACCCCTCCACTTT. The V call is TRBV6-5, the J call TRBJ1-6; 12 nucleotides match TRBD1. The CDR3 runs to 15 residues. CDR1 is MNHEY and CDR2 is SVGAGI in the germline V gene. Trimming at V came to 11 bases and at J to 11 bases, leaving 13 bases not matched to a gene.

This clone occurred a few times. The V gene is TRBV5-4, the J gene TRBJ1-4; the D is unclear. Germline assignment: CDR1 SGHNT and CDR2 YYREEE (reference sequence). V was shortened by 0 bases and J by 3 bases, with 12 bases between the two germline ends. The CDR3 has 16 residues. CDR3 bases: TGTGCCAGCAGCTTGGCATCCGGGAGGGCTAATGAAAAACTGTTTTTT. This encodes CASSLASGRANEKLFF.

The chain is built from TRBV5-1 and TRBJ2-3; 16 nucleotides match TRBD2. The J segment lost 4 bases and the V segment lost 4 bases, leaving 6 bases of the junction unmatched. The germline V gene encodes CDR1 SGHRS and CDR2 YFSETQ. This CDR3 has 17 residues. Here the CDR3 DNA reads TGCGCCAGCAGCAGGGGACTAGCGGGAGGGCCCCCAGATACGCAGTATTTT. It is translated as CASSRGLAGGPPDTQYF.

The genes are TRBV11-2 and TRBJ1-2, with D perhaps matching TRBD1 (5 bases). Germline lookup yields CDR1 SGHAT and CDR2 FQNNGV. Trimming took off 0 bases at V and 1 base at J, with 24 bases between the two ends. There are 20 residues in the CDR3. Written as DNA, the CDR3 is TGTGCCAGCAGCTTAGATGGGGCAGGTTTCTCCTCACCACTTAACTATGGCTACACCTTC. This translates into CASSLDGAGFSSPLNYGYTF.

This sequence joins TRBV11-2 and TRBJ1-2; TRBD1 is a possible D gene (6 bases). The CDR3 sequence is 14 residues long. Trimming removed 2 bases from V and 4 bases from J, with 11 bases in between. Germline V gene lookup returns CDR1 SGHAT and CDR2 FQNNGV. The CDR3, as DNA: TGTGCCAGCAGCTTAAAGGGGGTCGCCTATGGCTACACCTTC. This sequence encodes CASSLKGVAYGYTF.

This clone was counted a single time. V and J are TRBV4-1 and TRBJ1-2, with 8 bases fitting TRBD1. The CDR3 contains 16 residues. With 1 base clipped from V and 8 bases from J, the junction kept 12 bases outside the gene matches. Looked up from germline, CDR1 is MGHRA and CDR2 is YSYEKL. Here the CDR3 DNA reads TGCGCCAGCAGCCAAGTTCCAGGGGGCGCAAGGGACGGCTACACCTTC. Protein: CASSQVPGGARDGYTF.

The chain employs TRBV27 and TRBJ2-1; perhaps TRBD1 as D (5 bases). Germline CDR1 and CDR2: MNHEY and SMNVEV (reference sequence). Trimming took 6 bases from V and 0 from J, leaving 12 bases between them. CDR3 length: 15 amino acids. CDR3 bases: TGTGCCAGCAGGCGGACACTGAGCTCCTACAATGAGCAGTTCTTC. Amino acids: CASRRTLSSYNEQFF.